The source of this T cell receptor beta chain is a study of cytomegalovirus exposure and HLA in healthy donors. In the case of this clone: Its matching antigen is unknown.

The study ran its PCR with 60 Vbeta and 13 Jbeta primers. Assay used: immunoSEQ multiplex PCR; TCRdb lists only in-frame clones, some missing. Seen here are about 220,000 clones, over 65% observed once, and the top ten hold under 0.8%. Study results and limitations: Per published reports, the classifier diagnosed cytomegalovirus status with high specificity and sensitivity.

The germline V gene has CDR1 MNHEY and CDR2 SMNVEV (reference sequence). The germline V and J ends were trimmed by 6 bases and 7 bases, with 19 bases remaining between them. CDR3 length: 14 amino acids. What was sequenced was PBMCs. The chain joins TRBV27 to TRBJ2-7, with D perhaps matching TRBD2 (6 bases). This TCR was recovered from a man between 18 and 29 years old in good health and CMV-seronegative. The CDR3 DNA follows: TGTGCCAGCAGGAGGCAAGGGCGCGGGGATGAGCAGTACTTC. This codes for CASRRQGRGDEQYF.